This T cell receptor (beta chain) was obtained from a study of T cells of healthy individuals. This clonotype was seen only a few times. TCRdb re-analysed the 5' RACE reads in MiXCR, keeping a single row per CDR3 protein. The table lists approximately 89,000 distinct CDR3 sequences, roughly 5% of them singletons. The V and J ends lost 2 bases and 7 bases respectively, with 15 bases between them. Looked up from germline, CDR1 is SGHTA and CDR2 is FQGNSA. This CDR3 comprises 15 residues. This chain uses TRBV7-2 with TRBJ2-1; D perhaps matches TRBD2 (6 bases). This clonotype originated in a female donor in good health. CDR3 nucleotide sequence: TGTGCCAGCAGCTTATCCCAGCCGGCGGGGAATGAGCAGTTCTTC. Protein: CASSLSQPAGNEQFF.